The T cell receptor (beta chain) under discussion was sequenced for a study of tumor-infiltrating lymphocytes in localized non-small cell lung cancer. V was trimmed by 4 bases and J by 0 bases, leaving 11 bases between them. The CDR3 extends over 15 amino acids. Germline values: CDR1 SGHTA, CDR2 FQGNSA. The repertoire was sequenced with immunoSEQ multiplex PCR; TCRdb's copy has only in-frame clones and lacks some. The sample holds roughly 13,000 clones; 66% are singletons and the top ten take 7%. The source is a human donor with non-small cell lung cancer. The specimen was lung tumor tissue. This chain connects TRBV7-2 to TRBJ2-3; weak D call: TRBD2 (6 bases). CDR3: CASSSPGLSTDTQYF. The DNA for the CDR3 is TGTGCCAGCAGCTCACCGGGACTTAGCACAGATACGCAGTATTTT.